Sequencing of this T cell receptor (beta chain) was carried out in a study of T cell repertoires in cytomegalovirus infection. TCRdb independently ran MiXCR on the reads; one entry per CDR3 protein. The sample has about 770,000 distinct CDR3 sequences, 29% seen once. Germline CDR1 and CDR2: SGHTS and YDEGEE. Trimming at V came to 7 bases and at J to 3 bases, leaving 10 bases not matched to a gene. The CDR3 loop spans 15 amino acids. Regarding this clonotype: What it recognizes is unknown.

The chain is built from TRBV5-8 and TRBJ2-3; 8 bases match TRBD2. The sequence was collected from a human donor in good health (CMV status not recorded). Some clones in this sample may be carry-over from other donors' samples. The sample consisted of cultured CD8+ T cells from PBMCs, taken from culture after CMV antigen stimulation. The CDR3 nucleotides are TGTGCCAGCTCCTTTGGGGTAGCGGGGACAGATACGCAGTATTTT. Translation gives CASSFGVAGTDTQYF.